A selection of T cell receptor beta chains follows, all from one sample in a study of blood T cell repertoires in COVID-19. Assay used: immunoSEQ multiplex PCR; TCRdb lists only in-frame clones, some missing. Among almost 400,000 clones, around 92% were seen once, and the ten largest hold 1.5% to 2%. Sequences were obtained from PBMCs or T cells enriched from blood (not recorded which). These TCRs come from a woman aged 25 to 39 who had recovered from COVID-19. Both conserved end residues are part of each CDR3. The D gene is left open where the match is weak. For some rows the clone size is stated as once, few or many, or as a class when expanded; others skip it.

j_gene,v_gene,abundance,d_gene,CDR3nt,CDR3aa
TRBJ1-1,TRBV2,-,-,TGTGCCAGCAGGGACAGTGAAGCTTTCTTT,CASRDSEAFF
TRBJ2-1,TRBV6-2/TRBV6-3,-,-,TGTGCCAGCAGCCCCGGTTCGGGGGACCCTTACAATGAGCAGTTCTTC,CASSPGSGDPYNEQFF
TRBJ1-6,TRBV1,-,-,TGCACCAGCAGCCAACGGGACAGGGGGAATTCACCCCTCCACTTT,CTSSQRDRGNSPLHF
TRBJ2-7,TRBV30,-,TRBD1,TGTGCCTGGAGTGTACGTAGGACAGGGGTGCTCTCCTACTACGAGCAGTACTTC,CAWSVRRTGVLSYYEQYF
TRBJ1-2,TRBV4-3,-,TRBD1,TGCGCCAGCAGCCGATCGGACAGGGCACATAACTATGGCTACACCTTC,CASSRSDRAHNYGYTF
TRBJ1-2,TRBV7-2,once,-,TGTGCCAGCAGCTTAAATCTGAGGGACTATGGCTACACCTTC,CASSLNLRDYGYTF
TRBJ1-2,TRBV27,-,TRBD1,TGTGCCAGCAGTTTAGGGGCGACAGGACAGGGCATCCTAGGCTACACCTTC,CASSLGATGQGILGYTF
TRBJ2-2,TRBV15,-,TRBD1,TGTGCCACCAGCAGCGGGACAGCGAACACCGGGGAGCTGTTTTTT,CATSSGTANTGELFF
TRBJ2-3,TRBV29-1,-,TRBD1,TGCAGCGGACAGGGTAGCGACCTAATTGCGCAGTATTTT,CSGQGSDLIAQYF
TRBJ2-7,TRBV7-3,-,-,TGTGCCAGCAGCTTATCAGGGACTGCCGAGCAGTACTTC,CASSLSGTAEQYF
TRBJ2-1,TRBV5-5,-,-,TGTGCCAGCAGCTCACCGACAGAATCCATCCTCGCTAGCTCCTACAATGAGCAGTTCTTC,CASSSPTESILASSYNEQFF
TRBJ2-7,TRBV2,-,TRBD2,TGTGCCAGCAGTATCCTAGCGGGAGATGACGAGCAGTACTTC,CASSILAGDDEQYF
TRBJ1-5,TRBV7-8,-,-,TGTGCCAGCAGCCCTGGAGTTTGGCAGGGGAGTCAGCCCCAGCATTTT,CASSPGVWQGSQPQHF
TRBJ2-7,TRBV6-5,once,-,TGTGCCAGCAGCTCAACAGGGAAAAACTACGAGCAGTACTTC,CASSSTGKNYEQYF
TRBJ1-1,TRBV6-5,-,-,TGTGCCAGCAGTTACCCGATTGTGGGAGGAGGAACTGAAGCTTTCTTT,CASSYPIVGGGTEAFF
TRBJ1-2,TRBV5-1,-,-,TGCGCCAGCAGCTTTAAAGACAGCTCGGACCTTGATTTCTACACCTTC,CASSFKDSSDLDFYTF
TRBJ1-5,TRBV15,-,-,TGTGCCACCAGCAGAGATCCCCAGGCAGATCAGCCCCAGCATTTT,CATSRDPQADQPQHF
TRBJ2-6,TRBV29-1,-,TRBD2,TGCAGCGTGAAGACTAGCGGGGGGCGAGGGGCCAACGTCCTGACTTTC,CSVKTSGGRGANVLTF
TRBJ2-1,TRBV14,-,-,TGTGCCAGCAGCCAAACGGGATGGTTCGAGGATGAGCAGTTCTTC,CASSQTGWFEDEQFF
TRBJ2-2,TRBV2,-,-,TGTGCCAGCAGTGAAGCGCTAGCCGCGACTGGGGAGCTGTTTTTT,CASSEALAATGELFF
TRBJ1-4,TRBV5-1,once,TRBD1,TGCGCCAGCAACCGACAGGGGACTAATGAAAAACTGTTTTTT,CASNRQGTNEKLFF
TRBJ1-1,TRBV5-4,-,-,TGTGCCAGCAGCTTGAGAGGGAACACTGAAGCTTTCTTT,CASSLRGNTEAFF
TRBJ2-2,TRBV10-2,-,-,TGCGCCAGCAGTGAGTCGGGAGCGGAGAACACCGGGGAGCTGTTTTTT,CASSESGAENTGELFF
TRBJ1-5,TRBV7-2,-,-,TGTGCCAGCAGCTTTGACGCTGCGGGTCGGCAGCCCCAGCATTTT,CASSFDAAGRQPQHF
TRBJ1-2,TRBV28,-,-,TGTGCCAGTTCAGGGAACTATGGCTACACCTTC,CASSGNYGYTF
TRBJ2-3,TRBV9,-,TRBD2,TGTGCCAGCAGCACTCGGACTAGCGGGAGAGATACGCAGTATTTT,CASSTRTSGRDTQYF
TRBJ2-7,TRBV11-2,-,-,TGTGCCAGCAGCTTAGAGCCAGGGCCTTACGAGCAGTACTTC,CASSLEPGPYEQYF
TRBJ1-4,TRBV5-1,-,-,TGCGCCAGCAGCTTGGACAGGGTAAATGAAAAACTGTTTTTT,CASSLDRVNEKLFF
TRBJ1-2,TRBV4-3,-,TRBD1,TGCGCCAGCAGCCGGACAGGTGCACTCTATGGCTACACCTTC,CASSRTGALYGYTF
TRBJ1-5,TRBV6-6,-,TRBD1,TGTGCCAGCAGTCGAAAGCCGGGACAGGGAGGAGGTCAGCCCCAGCATTTT,CASSRKPGQGGGQPQHF
TRBJ1-5,TRBV7-6,-,-,TGTGCCAGCAGCTTAGTTCTTAAGGGGAACCAGCCCCAGCATTTT,CASSLVLKGNQPQHF
TRBJ1-1,TRBV7-9,-,TRBD1,TGTGCCAGCAGCCAAGACAGGGGATACACTGAAGCTTTCTTT,CASSQDRGYTEAFF
TRBJ2-1,TRBV10-2,-,TRBD2,TGCGCCAGCAGATTGCGGGAGAGGTACAATGAGCAGTTCTTC,CASRLRERYNEQFF
TRBJ1-1,TRBV14,once,-,TGTGCCAGCAGCCAAGATATGTCAGGGACTGAAGCTTTCTTT,CASSQDMSGTEAFF
TRBJ1-2,TRBV5-1,-,-,TGCGCCAGCAGCTTGGGACAGGAGGATTATGGCTACACCTTC,CASSLGQEDYGYTF
TRBJ2-7,TRBV2,few,-,TGTGCCAGCAGTGACAGGGTATTCGGGGAGCAGTACTTC,CASSDRVFGEQYF
TRBJ1-2,TRBV7-8,-,TRBD1,TGTGCCAGCAGCTTAGGGCGGACAGGGAGCTATGGCTACACCTTC,CASSLGRTGSYGYTF
TRBJ2-7,TRBV2,-,-,TGTGCCAGCAGTGAACCTACAGGGCCCTACGAGCAGTACTTC,CASSEPTGPYEQYF
TRBJ1-5,TRBV6-5,-,-,TGTGCCAGCAGAGGGGGGGGTAGCAATCAGCCCCAGCATTTT,CASRGGGSNQPQHF
TRBJ1-2,TRBV7-8,-,-,TGTGCCAGCAGCATAGACCGGGCCTTCAAGGGAGGTGGCTACACCTTC,CASSIDRAFKGGGYTF
TRBJ1-1,TRBV30,-,-,TGTGCCTGGAGTGGGGGGGACGACACTGAAGCTTTCTTT,CAWSGGDDTEAFF
TRBJ1-3,TRBV10-3,-,TRBD1,TGTGCCATCAGTTCGGACAGGGAAGACACCATATATTTT,CAISSDREDTIYF
TRBJ2-3,TRBV27,once,TRBD2,TGTGCCAACTCCCCCCAGAGGCGGGGGGGCCAGTGTGGCACAGATACGCAGTATTTT,CANSPQRRGGQCGTDTQYF
TRBJ1-1,TRBV4-1,-,-,TGCGCCAGCAGCCGAACACAACCCAACACTGAAGCTTTCTTT,CASSRTQPNTEAFF
TRBJ1-1,TRBV10-1,-,-,TGCGCCAGCAGTGAAGCAGGGAACACTGAAGCTTTCTTT,CASSEAGNTEAFF
TRBJ2-7,TRBV6-6,-,-,TGTGCCAGCAGCTACGAGGAGGGCACGCGGTACTTC,CASSYEEGTRYF
TRBJ2-7,TRBV5-1,-,TRBD1,TGCGCCAGCAGCTGGGACAGGTACTACGAGCAGTACTTC,CASSWDRYYEQYF
TRBJ1-1,TRBV7-3,-,-,TGTGCCAGCAGCTCTACCACAGGGAACACTGAAGCTTTCTTT,CASSSTTGNTEAFF